Given below is one T cell receptor (beta chain) in context. Its antigen target is currently unknown. Qualities for individual bases were not recorded, and no much larger clone is one base off. TCRbeta CDR3 regions were amplified from genomic DNA using the immunoSEQ Assay, a bias-controlled multiplex PCR. Per the authors' processing: Within the assay, amplification of reference gene primers was used to estimate how many nucleated cells each sample contained. To quantify the absolute abundance of each unique TCRbeta CDR3 rearrangement, sequence reads were collapsed and filtered. Productive Simpson clonality was computed per sample as the square root of Simpson's diversity index over productive rearrangements. TCRdb stores this immuneACCESS table with in-frame sequences only. Part of the clones is absent; in the studies checked, under half of the shortfall reflects unresolved V genes, and no reason is known for the rest. The DNA was the basis for D and trimming; V, J and clone size are from that table. The sample has about 130,000 clones on record, 88% of them singletons. The ten most abundant clones make up roughly 1.2% of the sample.

The record originates from a study of blood T cell repertoires in COVID-19 (dated by TCRdb to 2020 to 2022). In terms of the full investigation: Samples covering the acute and convalescent phases of COVID-19 were provided by collaborators in the United States, Italy and Spain. The prospective study material was composed of cDNA or gDNA derived from T cells, B-cell-depleted T cells, or PBMCs. Deeply sampled blood TCRbeta repertoires from subjects exposed to, actively infected with, or recovered from COVID-19 were included in the dataset. A freely available public database, intended as a resource for researchers studying the immune response to SARS-CoV-2, is where the repertoires were released. Samples came from the ongoing ImmuneRACE study (first 160 participants) plus 1,254 subjects from 6 global collaborators. Nearly every sample came with metadata listing a de-identified subject ID, COVID-19 status, age in years and sex. Where available, HLA class I and class II types were taken from metadata supplied by the sample provider and were not determined by assay-based typing. Overall results and qualifications from the work: Clinical and demographic metadata were provided uncurated, with the amount varying by source and participant.

V is pruned by 0 bases and J by 4 bases, leaving 2 bases of the junction without a gene match. The cysteine opens and the phenylalanine closes a CDR3 of 14 amino acids. The read is trimmed to its CDR3 DNA, 42 bases read in frame from base 1. Based on the germline V gene, the CDR1 and CDR2 sequences are SGHDT and YYEEEE. The collaborating institutions used their own protocols to collect whole blood in K2EDTA tubes. For TCRbeta analysis, collaborators shipped samples as frozen whole blood, isolated PBMCs, or DNA extracted from either of those sample types. This receptor was obtained from an elderly woman with acute or convalescent COVID-19. The chain employs TRBV5-6 and TRBJ1-2; a stretch of 8 junction bases matches TRBD1. Sequencing was performed on peripheral blood. The sequenced DNA is TGTGCCAGCAGCTTGGGACAGGGGTCCTATGGCTACACCTTC. Its translation reads: CASSLGQGSYGYTF.